Sequencing of this T cell receptor beta chain was carried out in a study of blood T cell repertoires in COVID-19. Study summary: Acute-phase and convalescent COVID-19 samples originated in the United States, Italy and Spain. Nucleic acid was either cDNA or gDNA, and it came from T cells, B-cell-depleted T cells, or PBMCs.

The authors' processing: Nucleated cell counts were estimated from reference gene primer amplification. Data came from immunoSEQ multiplex PCR; TCRdb stores just in-frame clones and leaves some out. V, J and clone size are taken as reported in that table, and D and trimming were inferred from the DNA itself. The repertoire holds 180,000 or so clones, with 80% to 90% as singletons. The CDR3 runs to 14 residues. Germline trimming cut 3 bases from V and 9 bases from J; bases unmatched to any gene: 10. Per germline, CDR1 MDHEN and CDR2 SYDVKM. Sequencing used peripheral blood. The V and J genes are TRBV28 and TRBJ2-7; 8 bases line up with TRBD2. The source of this sequence is a man between 60 and 75 years old with acute or convalescent COVID-19. CDR3 DNA: TGTGCCAGCAGTTTCGTGCAAGCGGGAGAAGTGCAGTACTTC. This codes for CASSFVQAGEVQYF.